This TCR beta chain was found in a study of T cell responses to AZD1222 COVID-19 vaccine. Note on this clone: Its cognate antigen is unknown.

TCRdb's table, derived via immunoSEQ multiplex PCR, lists solely in-frame clones and lacks some. This sample has some 110,000 clones, with roughly 84% found just once. General study points: At baseline, seropositivity was found in only 5 to 7 AZD1222 recipients. Close to half of all spike-specific TCRs reportedly target regions of the variants that are unmutated. It should be noted that donors were predominantly white British and more often female, and clonal diversity was possibly underestimated. No repertoire was sampled before or during the peak T cell response, only after it.

The sequence was collected from an adult who received the AZD1222 COVID-19 vaccine. The specimen was peripheral blood, collected 28 days after the second AZD1222 dose.

As DNA, the CDR3 is TGTGCCAGCAGCTTACAAGAGGGAAACACCGGGGAGCTGTTTTTT. It specifies CASSLQEGNTGELFF. This chain links TRBV7-7 with TRBJ2-2, with TRBD2 as a possible D gene (5 bases). The V end was cut by 2 bases, the J end by 2 bases, with 9 bases between. The CDR3 is 15 residues long. Germline CDR1 is SSHAT and CDR2 is FNYEAQ (reference sequence).